A single sample gave rise to the 32 T cell receptor beta chains below, sequenced in a study of CD8 T cells in ankylosing spondylitis. TCRdb passed the 5' RACE reads through MiXCR, listing each CDR3 protein once. The sample lists 300,000 to 350,000 distinct CDR3 sequences, around 20% seen once, with about 4% in the top ten. The specimen sequenced was blood, either unsorted or a sorted T cell fraction (not recorded which). The receptor set was obtained from a female donor with ankylosing spondylitis or in good health (not recorded which).

This clonotype has ten or more counts. This chain links TRBV5-1 with TRBJ1-1; no firm D call. The CDR3 is made up of 15 amino acids. Germline V CDR1 and CDR2: SGHRS, YFSETQ. Trimming shortened V by 0 bases and J by 2 bases, and 11 bases separated the two germline ends. Written as DNA, the CDR3 is TGCGCCAGCAGCTTGGGCGGGTTTGAAAACACTGAAGCTTTCTTT. Its protein product is CASSLGGFENTEAFF.

This clonotype was detected many times. V is TRBV5-5 and J is TRBJ2-1, with 12 bases identical to TRBD2. V lost 4 bases to trimming and J lost 11 bases; unmatched junction nucleotides: 10. CDR1 and CDR2 from the germline V gene are SGHKS and YYEKEE (reference sequence). This CDR3 is 15 amino acids long. The CDR3 loop is CASSLAGGVLNQQFF. For the CDR3, the DNA is TGTGCCAGCAGCCTAGCGGGAGGGGTCTTAAATCAGCAGTTCTTC.

This clonotype was picked up many times. The chain couples TRBV12-3 or TRBV12-4 to TRBJ1-4; 8 bases fit TRBD1. The trim removed 3 bases at V and 5 bases at J, leaving 5 bases unmatched. The CDR3 has 15 residues. The CDR3 coding sequence is TGTGCCAGCAGTTTTCGGCAGGGGGCGAATGAAAAACTGTTTTTT. It translates to CASSFRQGANEKLFF.

This clonotype came up a few times. This chain connects TRBV27 to TRBJ2-1, with TRBD1 matching over 7 bases. This CDR3 has 14 amino acids. J lost 3 bases, V lost 4 bases, and 3 bases had no gene match. In germline, CDR1 is MNHEY, CDR2 SMNVEV (reference sequence). The CDR3 protein is CASSSGQSYNEQFF. For the CDR3, the DNA is TGTGCCAGCAGTTCGGGACAGAGCTACAATGAGCAGTTCTTC.

The V and J genes are TRBV6-1 and TRBJ1-1, with a weak D call TRBD1 (6 bases). In germline, CDR1 is MNHNS, CDR2 SASEGT. The length of the CDR3 is 14 residues. V lost 3 bases and J lost 0, with 8 bases in between. Here the CDR3 reads CASSDTGMNTEAFF. CDR3 coding DNA: TGTGCCAGCAGTGATACAGGGATGAACACTGAAGCTTTCTTT.

J is TRBJ2-1 and V is TRBV20-1; 10 bases are a match to TRBD2. Looked up from germline, CDR1 is DFQATT and CDR2 is SNEGSKA (reference sequence). The J segment lost 5 bases and the V segment lost 4 bases, leaving 5 bases of the junction unmatched. The CDR3 contains 14 residues. In DNA, the CDR3 is TGCAGTGCTATCCTTCTAGCGGGGGACAATGAGCAGTTCTTC. Its protein product is CSAILLAGDNEQFF.

Only a few counts were recorded for this clonotype. V and J are TRBV19 and TRBJ2-2, with D possibly being TRBD1 (6 bases). Per germline, CDR1 LNHDA and CDR2 SQIVND (reference sequence). V lost 6 bases, J lost 3 bases, and 14 bases lay in between. This CDR3 is 15 amino acids long. DNA for the CDR3: TGTGCCAGTAGGTCCGGGACAACACACACCGGGGAGCTGTTTTTT. Protein product: CASRSGTTHTGELFF.

The J gene is TRBJ2-1, the V gene TRBV28, with 11 bases aligning to TRBD2. The junction had 5 bases not matched to a gene; V was cut back by 2 bases and J by 8 bases. CDR1 MDHEN and CDR2 SYDVKM come from the germline V gene. The CDR3 covers 15 residues. The CDR3 loop is CASSLVTSGKHEQFF. CDR3 nucleotides: TGTGCCAGCAGTTTAGTGACTAGCGGGAAACATGAGCAGTTCTTC. The full variable domain, in which reference TRBV28 and TRBJ2-1 provide the parts outside the CDR3, is DVKVTQSSRYLVKRTGEKVFLECVQDMDHENMFWYRQDPGLGLRLIYFSYDVKMKEKGDIPEGYSVSREKKERFSLILESASTNQTSMYLCASSLVTSGKHEQFFGPGTRLTVL.

The chain links TRBV28 to TRBJ2-5; D unresolved. Germline V gene sequence: CDR1 MDHEN, CDR2 SYDVKM. The length of the CDR3 is 18 residues. V gave up 1 base and J gave up 5 bases, with 23 bases separating them. The CDR3 region has the DNA TGTGCCAGCAGTTTATCCGTAGGGCTGGGATCTCTCGGGGAGACCCAGTACTTC. This sequence encodes CASSLSVGLGSLGETQYF.

The CDR3: CASSLLPGAAYEQYF. In DNA form, the CDR3 reads TGTGCCAGCAGCCTTTTACCGGGAGCCGCCTACGAGCAGTACTTC. The gene calls are TRBV11-2 and TRBJ2-7; D perhaps matches TRBD2 (6 bases). Germline V lookup: CDR1 SGHAT, CDR2 FQNNGV. Trimming pared 5 bases from V and 2 bases from J, leaving 16 bases between. The CDR3 has 15 amino acids.

The chain combines TRBV7-3 with TRBJ2-3; tentative D call: TRBD1 (5 bases). V was pared by 4 bases and J by 7 bases, with 15 bases between. Germline lookup yields CDR1 SGHTA and CDR2 FQGTGA. There are 14 residues in the CDR3. The CDR3 is CASSSVGRHYTQYF. The CDR3 nucleotides are TGTGCCAGCAGCTCCGTGGGGCGGCATTATACGCAGTATTTT. The full variable domain, rest sourced from reference TRBV7-3 and TRBJ2-3, is GAGVSQTPSNKVTEKGKYVELRCDPISGHTALYWYRQSLGQGPEFLIYFQGTGAADDSGLPNDRFFAVRPEGSVSTLKIQRTERGDSAVYLCASSSVGRHYTQYFGPGTRLTVL.

Only a few counts were recorded for this clonotype. V and J are TRBV4-3 and TRBJ2-3; 7 bases map to TRBD2. Unmatched junction bases numbered 11, after V lost 1 base and J lost 1 base. The germline V gene has CDR1 LGHNA and CDR2 YSLEER. This CDR3 has 18 amino acids. Here the CDR3 reads CASSQAQSASGRTDTQYF. The CDR3 DNA follows: TGCGCCAGCAGCCAAGCACAATCCGCTAGCGGACGCACAGATACGCAGTATTTT.

The table lists this clonotype with many counts. The genes are TRBV29-1 and TRBJ2-7, with 8 bases matching TRBD2. V lost 7 bases to trimming and J lost 7 bases; unmatched junction nucleotides: 12. The CDR3 length is 13 residues. Per germline, CDR1 SQVTM and CDR2 ANQGSEA. The CDR3 sequence: CSARAGVKGEQYF. The CDR3 bases are TGCAGCGCCAGAGCGGGAGTAAAGGGGGAGCAGTACTTC.

This clonotype turned up a few times. The chain uses TRBV13 and TRBJ1-1; D possibly corresponds to TRBD1 (5 bases). Trimming stripped 5 bases from V and 5 bases from J, with 18 bases between. This CDR3 is built from 15 residues. Germline values: CDR1 PRHDT, CDR2 FYEKMQ (reference sequence). The CDR3 nucleotides are TGTGCCAGCAGCCCTAATTCCCCGGGGGGAACTGAAGCTTTCTTT. It yields the protein CASSPNSPGGTEAFF.

This clonotype was counted ten times or more. The chain couples TRBV12-3 or TRBV12-4 to TRBJ2-1; weak D call: TRBD1 (5 bases). V gave up 4 bases and J gave up 2 bases, with 9 bases separating them. The CDR3 runs to 14 residues. This CDR3 reads CASSSQGTYNEQFF. For the CDR3, the DNA is TGTGCCAGCAGTTCCCAGGGCACCTACAATGAGCAGTTCTTC.

The gene calls are TRBV6-1 and TRBJ1-5, with 9 positions matching TRBD1. The J segment lost 7 bases and the V segment lost 10 bases, leaving 8 bases of the junction unmatched. The CDR3 is 13 amino acids. The germline CDR1 and CDR2 sequences are MNHNS and SASEGT. The chain's CDR3 is CATRQGVGQPQHF. As DNA, the CDR3 is TGTGCCACCCGACAGGGGGTCGGACAGCCCCAGCATTTT.

V usage is TRBV9 and J usage is TRBJ1-6; D gene unclear. The length of the CDR3 is 13 residues. V shed 2 bases and J shed 11 bases, with 11 bases lying between them. Germline lookup yields CDR1 SGDLS and CDR2 YYNGEE. CDR3 sequence (DNA): TGTGCCAGCAGCGTTCGGTCGGGGACACCCCTCCACTTT. Translating gives CASSVRSGTPLHF.

This clonotype was seen more than once but under ten times. CDR3 in amino acids: CASSLGGAAEAFF. In DNA form, the CDR3 reads TGTGCCAGCAGCTTGGGGGGCGCAGCTGAAGCTTTCTTT. The chain couples TRBV7-9 to TRBJ1-1; the D gene is possibly TRBD1 (6 bases). CDR1 SEHNR and CDR2 FQNEAQ come from the germline V gene (reference sequence). The CDR3 totals 13 residues. With 3 bases removed from V and 6 bases from J, the gap between germline ends came to 11 bases.

This clonotype was seen only a few times. The CDR3 spells CASMVGGAAGELFF. Written as DNA, the CDR3 is TGTGCCAGCATGGTCGGGGGAGCGGCCGGGGAGCTGTTTTTT. This rearrangement joins TRBV7-9 to TRBJ2-2; a possible D gene is TRBD2 (6 bases). Trimming removed 7 bases from V and 6 bases from J, with 15 bases in between. Germline lookup yields CDR1 SEHNR and CDR2 FQNEAQ (reference sequence). This CDR3 contains 14 residues.

This chain uses TRBV7-2 with TRBJ2-1, with TRBD2 matching 9 bases. The V gene end was trimmed by 3 bases and the J gene end by 8 bases; junction bases not matched to a gene: 8. The CDR3 is made up of 15 amino acids. The germline V gene has CDR1 SGHTA and CDR2 FQGNSA. CDR3 protein: CASSFQAGGADEQFF. CDR3 in DNA: TGTGCCAGCAGCTTTCAAGCGGGAGGTGCCGATGAGCAGTTCTTC. Looking up the rest from reference TRBV7-2 and TRBJ2-1 gives the full variable domain: GAGVSQSPSNKVTEKGKDVELRCDPISGHTALYWYRQSLGQGLEFLIYFQGNSAPDKSGLPSDRFSAERTGGSVSTLTIQRTQQEDSAVYLCASSFQAGGADEQFFGPGTRLTVL.

The rearrangement links TRBV20-1 to TRBJ2-3, with D tentatively TRBD1 or TRBD2 (5 bases each). Germline V gives CDR1 DFQATT, CDR2 SNEGSKA (reference sequence). With 1 base removed from V and 3 bases from J, the gap between germline ends came to 26 bases. This CDR3 has 19 residues. CDR3 in amino acids: CSARGGFAGLGWGTDTQYF. CDR3 in DNA: TGCAGTGCTAGAGGGGGATTTGCTGGGCTCGGGTGGGGGACAGATACGCAGTATTTT.

This chain joins TRBV10-3 and TRBJ2-7; D gene unclear. CDR1 and CDR2 from the germline V gene are ENHRY and SYGVKD. The germline V and J ends were trimmed by 0 bases and 6 bases, with 12 bases remaining between them. The CDR3 extends over 14 amino acids. The CDR3 region is CAISESGEGREQYF. The CDR3 nucleotides read TGTGCCATCAGTGAGTCTGGGGAAGGTCGCGAGCAGTACTTC.

V gene TRBV3-1 combines with J gene TRBJ2-1; the match to TRBD1 covers 8 bases. Germline V gives CDR1 LGHDT, CDR2 YNNKEL (reference sequence). V gave up 0 bases and J gave up 1 base; unmatched junction bases: 5. The CDR3 extends over 17 amino acids. CDR3 amino acids: CASSQEATGGSYNEQFF. Here the CDR3 DNA reads TGTGCCAGCAGCCAAGAGGCAACAGGGGGGTCCTACAATGAGCAGTTCTTC.

The genes are TRBV7-3 and TRBJ2-1; the match to TRBD2 covers 8 bases. The CDR3 contains 15 residues. CDR1 is SGHTA and CDR2 is FQGTGA in the germline V gene. Trimming removed 3 bases from V and 6 bases from J; junction bases left unmatched: 7. The CDR3 DNA sequence: TGTGCCAGCAGCTTGTTGGGGACTAGTGGCAATGAGCAGTTCTTC. Translation: CASSLLGTSGNEQFF. Variable domain in full (rest from reference TRBV7-3 and TRBJ2-1): GAGVSQTPSNKVTEKGKYVELRCDPISGHTALYWYRQSLGQGPEFLIYFQGTGAADDSGLPNDRFFAVRPEGSVSTLKIQRTERGDSAVYLCASSLLGTSGNEQFFGPGTRLTVL.

This chain uses TRBV20-1 with TRBJ2-2; TRBD2 is a possible D gene (5 bases). This CDR3 spans 14 amino acids. The V gene lost 1 base and the J gene lost 5 bases, with 11 bases spanning the gap. In germline, CDR1 is DFQATT, CDR2 SNEGSKA (reference sequence). DNA for the CDR3: TGCAGTGCTAGAGCGTCCGGGAATACCGGGGAGCTGTTTTTT. It translates to CSARASGNTGELFF.

A few counts support this clonotype. The chain is built from TRBV24-1 and TRBJ1-1; D gene unclear. The CDR3 loop spans 13 amino acids. Trimming pared 6 bases from V and 5 bases from J, leaving 12 bases between. CDR1 and CDR2 (germline): KGHDR, SFDVKD. CDR3 coding DNA: TGTGCCACCAGTCGGACGGGGTCAACTGAAGCTTTCTTT. It is translated as CATSRTGSTEAFF.

This clonotype appeared a few times. The CDR3 region is CASSQLFEPSYEQYF. CDR3 nucleotide sequence: TGCGCCAGCAGCCAACTATTCGAGCCCTCCTACGAGCAGTACTTC. The chain couples TRBV4-3 to TRBJ2-7; D gene ambiguous. CDR3 length equals 15 residues. Trimming stripped 2 bases from V and 0 bases from J, with 11 bases between. The V gene's germline CDR1 is LGHNA and CDR2 YSLEER.

Details on this clonotype: This sequence may be a read error, since a much larger clone differs from it by one base. The rearrangement joins TRBV7-3 to TRBJ2-1; D is ambiguous. Trimming cost V 6 bases and J 4 bases, with 19 bases left between them. The germline CDR1 and CDR2 sequences are SGHTA and FQGTGA. This CDR3 is 16 amino acids long. Here the CDR3 reads CASRAMSVAGYNEQFF. The CDR3 nucleotides are TGTGCCAGCAGAGCCATGTCAGTAGCAGGATACAATGAGCAGTTCTTC.

The chain uses TRBV18 and TRBJ2-1, with 8 nucleotides matching TRBD2. This CDR3 is 14 amino acids long. J was trimmed by 6 bases and V by 6 bases; bases with no gene match: 7. Germline CDR1 reads KGHSH; CDR2 reads LQKENI. Here the CDR3 reads CASSPGLDLNEQFF. The CDR3 nucleotides are TGTGCCAGCTCGCCGGGACTAGATCTCAATGAGCAGTTCTTC.

This clonotype was seen only a few times. The gene calls are TRBV20-1 and TRBJ1-2, with 7 bases fitting TRBD1. J gave up 4 bases and V 7 bases, and 3 bases lay outside the gene matches. Germline CDR1 DFQATT, CDR2 SNEGSKA (reference sequence). CDR3 length: 11 residues. The CDR3 sequence: CSVDRVYGYTF. As DNA, the CDR3 is TGCAGTGTCGACAGGGTCTATGGCTACACCTTC.

This clonotype was detected many times. Here the CDR3 reads CSASSTGTPYNEQFF. As DNA, the CDR3 is TGCAGTGCTAGTTCCACAGGGACCCCCTACAATGAGCAGTTCTTC. The chain uses TRBV20-1 and TRBJ2-1, with a tentative D call TRBD1 (6 bases). Deletions cut 3 bases from V and 2 bases from J, with 14 bases between. Per the germline V gene, CDR1 is DFQATT and CDR2 is SNEGSKA (reference sequence). This CDR3 is 15 amino acids long.

This clonotype turned up a few times. The V gene is TRBV5-6, the J gene TRBJ2-7; D possibly corresponds to TRBD2 (6 bases). Germline CDR1 SGHDT, CDR2 YYEEEE. Trimming took 1 base from V and 2 from J, leaving 10 bases between them. The CDR3 has 14 residues. CDR3 protein: CASSLTGVTYEQYF. CDR3 nucleotides: TGTGCCAGCAGCTTGACGGGAGTCACCTACGAGCAGTACTTC.